This TCR beta chain comes out of a study of blood T cell repertoires in COVID-19. About the research overall: PBMCs, B-cell-depleted T cells, or T cells were the source of the cDNA or gDNA that made up the material.

In regard to this clone: At one end the junction does not follow the germline gene, possibly because of a read error.

Per the authors' pipeline: Reference gene primer amplification gave nucleated cell count estimates. Repertoires were generated with immunoSEQ multiplex PCR, while TCRdb's copy carries only in-frame clones and drops some. V, J and clone size are those of that table, while D and trimming were read from the DNA. This sample has roughly 65,000 clones, with 86% found just once. The CDR3 loop spans 14 amino acids. Germline V lookup: CDR1 SGHAT, CDR2 FQNNGV. This chain joins TRBV11-2 and TRBJ2-5; possible D gene TRBD2, 6 bases. Sequencing input: peripheral blood. The clonotype was recovered from a man aged 50 or older with acute or convalescent COVID-19. CDR3: CASSIEPGLLAQYF. CDR3 DNA: TGTGCCAGCAGCATAGAACCGGGACTCTTGGCCCAGTACTTC.